The next 30 T cell receptor beta chains were all read from a single sample in a study of blood T cell repertoires in COVID-19. The data were produced by immunoSEQ multiplex PCR, yet TCRdb's version contains in-frame clones alone and is incomplete. The table shows under 200,000 clones, with about 86% occurring only once. Sequences were obtained from peripheral blood. These receptors all stem from a woman aged 80 or over in a cohort sampled during active or convalescent COVID-19.

The chain has TRBV18 and TRBJ2-5, with a weak D call TRBD2 (7 bases). The germline CDR1 and CDR2 sequences are KGHSH and LQKENI. This CDR3 comprises 15 residues. V was pared by 4 bases and J by 4 bases, with 16 bases between. This CDR3 is CASSLLPGEGETQYF. The CDR3 coding sequence is TGTGCCAGCTCACTCCTTCCAGGGGAGGGAGAGACCCAGTACTTC.

The chain joins TRBV3-1 (or the pseudogene TRBV3-2) to TRBJ1-1; no firm D call. Germline assignment: CDR1 LGHDT and CDR2 YNNKEL (reference sequence). The CDR3 has 13 residues. V dropped 3 bases and J dropped 13 bases, with 18 bases sitting between them. Written as DNA, the CDR3 is TGTGCCAGCAGCCATGAAGGGCGGGGTATGGTTTTCTTT. Protein product: CASSHEGRGMVFF.

The V call is TRBV6-1, the J call TRBJ2-1; D uncertain. The CDR3 spans 12 residues. Per germline, CDR1 MNHNS and CDR2 SASEGT. Trimming removed 1 base from V and 8 bases from J, with 6 bases in between. The CDR3 nucleotides read TGTGCCAGCAGTGAAGTGTATTATGAGCAGTTCTTC. It yields the protein CASSEVYYEQFF.

This rearrangement joins TRBV7-2 to TRBJ2-7, with TRBD2 matching 7 bases. The CDR3 is 14 amino acids. J gave up 1 base and V 4 bases, and 4 bases lay outside the gene matches. Germline-derived CDR1 and CDR2 are SGHTA and FQGNSA. CDR3 region: CASSWGGTSYEQYF. CDR3 nucleotide sequence: TGTGCCAGCAGCTGGGGGGGAACGTCCTACGAGCAGTACTTC.

The J gene is TRBJ2-7, the V gene TRBV6-2 or TRBV6-3; D is perhaps TRBD1 (5 bases). The ends were cut back, 5 bases at V and 3 bases at J, with 14 bases in the middle. Germline V gives CDR1 MNHEY, CDR2 SVGEGT. The CDR3 covers 14 residues. The CDR3, as DNA: TGTGCCAGCAGTCCGCCGACGACAGTCTACGAGCAGTACTTC. Translated: CASSPPTTVYEQYF.

J is TRBJ1-5 and V is TRBV6-6; TRBD1 is a possible D gene (5 bases). Germline loops: CDR1 MNHNY, CDR2 SVGAGI (reference sequence). V lost 11 bases and J 4 bases, leaving 18 bases between the germline ends. This CDR3 region has 14 residues. CDR3 sequence reads: CAGPPNRGNQPQHF. CDR3 bases: TGTGCCGGACCGCCAAACCGGGGGAATCAGCCCCAGCATTTT.

V gene TRBV9 combines with J gene TRBJ2-7; 8 bases line up with TRBD1. The germline V gene has CDR1 SGDLS and CDR2 YYNGEE. The J segment lost 2 bases and the V segment lost 3 bases, leaving 4 bases of the junction unmatched. The CDR3 runs to 14 residues. The DNA for the CDR3 is TGTGCCAGCAGCGCCGGACAGGGCCCCTACGAGCAGTACTTC. This gives the protein CASSAGQGPYEQYF. The whole variable domain, remainder taken from reference TRBV9 and TRBJ2-7, is DSGVTQTPKHLITATGQRVTLRCSPRSGDLSVYWYQQSLDQGLQFLIQYYNGEERAKGNILERFSAQQFPDLHSELNLSSLELGDSALYFCASSAGQGPYEQYFGPGTRLTVT.

On this clone: Other nucleotide sequences from this sample produce the same CDR3. The genes are TRBV11-2 and TRBJ1-2; 7 bases are a match to TRBD1. The CDR3 has 13 amino acids. Germline lookup yields CDR1 SGHAT and CDR2 FQNNGV. J was trimmed by 2 bases and V by 6 bases; bases with no gene match: 3. Here the CDR3 reads CASSPQGNYGYTF. For the CDR3, the DNA is TGTGCCAGCAGTCCACAGGGGAACTATGGCTACACCTTC.

This chain links TRBV6-6 with TRBJ2-1, with 7 bases that match TRBD2. J was trimmed by 9 bases and V by 2 bases; bases with no gene match: 10. The CDR3 runs 15 residues. Germline-derived CDR1 and CDR2 are MNHNY and SVGAGI (reference sequence). The CDR3 sequence is CASSYPSPGGFEQFF. As DNA, the CDR3 is TGTGCCAGCAGTTACCCCTCCCCGGGGGGTTTTGAGCAGTTCTTC.

The V gene is TRBV6-6, the J gene TRBJ2-3; D may be TRBD1 (5 bases). The CDR3 contains 14 residues. Germline CDR1 reads MNHNY; CDR2 reads SVGAGI (reference sequence). The V and J ends lost 6 bases and 0 bases respectively, with 10 bases between them. The CDR3 protein is CASRQATSTDTQYF. Here the CDR3 DNA reads TGTGCCAGCAGACAGGCTACTAGCACAGATACGCAGTATTTT.

The gene calls are TRBV10-2 and TRBJ1-5; the D is unclear. Germline V CDR1 and CDR2: WSHSY, SAAADI. The germline V and J ends were trimmed by 11 bases and 2 bases, with 13 bases remaining between them. This CDR3 contains 13 residues. The CDR3 loop reads CAGASSGNQPQHF. CDR3 nucleotides: TGCGCCGGCGCTAGTAGCGGCAATCAGCCCCAGCATTTT.

The gene calls are TRBV2 and TRBJ2-7; D is uncertain. Looked up from germline, CDR1 is SNHLY and CDR2 is FYNNEI. Trimming removed 4 bases from V and 1 base from J, with 2 bases in between. This CDR3 has 11 amino acids. CDR3 sequence (DNA): TGTGCCAGCAGTGCTTCCTACGAGCAGTACTTC. Amino acids: CASSASYEQYF.

This sequence joins TRBV3-1 (or the pseudogene TRBV3-2) and TRBJ2-3, with TRBD1 matching 12 bases. The J segment lost 2 bases and the V segment lost 4 bases, leaving 7 bases of the junction unmatched. Germline V gene lookup returns CDR1 LGHDT and CDR2 YNNKEL (reference sequence). The CDR3 runs to 17 residues. In nucleotides, the CDR3 is TGTGCCAGCAGCCCCATTGGGACAGGGGGCTTCACAGATACGCAGTATTTT. Its translation is CASSPIGTGGFTDTQYF.

J is TRBJ2-7 and V is TRBV3-1 (or the pseudogene TRBV3-2); D remains unclear. Germline-derived CDR1 and CDR2 are LGHDT and YNNKEL (reference sequence). The CDR3 has 13 amino acids. V was trimmed by 1 base and J by 2 bases, leaving 6 bases between them. In nucleotides, the CDR3 is TGTGCCAGCAGCCAAGGTGCAGCCTACGAGCAGTACTTC. Translating gives CASSQGAAYEQYF.

There are a few counts of this clone. The V and J genes are TRBV27 and TRBJ2-1; 7 nucleotides agree with TRBD2. After removal of 5 bases from V and 4 bases from J, the junction contained 8 bases not matched to a gene. CDR3 length: 15 amino acids. Germline V gives CDR1 MNHEY, CDR2 SMNVEV (reference sequence). The CDR3 loop is CASSPASGLYNEQFF. The CDR3 DNA reads as TGTGCCAGCAGTCCAGCTAGCGGACTATACAATGAGCAGTTCTTC.

The chain couples TRBV5-1 to TRBJ1-2, with D unresolved. Per the germline V gene, CDR1 is SGHRS and CDR2 is YFSETQ. The CDR3 has 13 residues. Trimming took 0 bases from V and 3 from J, leaving 6 bases between them. The DNA for the CDR3 is TGCGCCAGCAGCTTGGAGGGAGACTATGGCTACACCTTC. It yields the protein CASSLEGDYGYTF.

CDR3 residues: CASSAQAGGYGYTF. CDR3 bases: TGTGCCAGCAGCGCGCAGGCGGGGGGCTATGGCTACACCTTC. V usage is TRBV7-9 and J usage is TRBJ1-2, with D perhaps TRBD1 (5 bases). This CDR3 comprises 14 residues. V lost 5 bases to trimming and J lost 4 bases, with 14 bases between them. Germline loops: CDR1 SEHNR, CDR2 FQNEAQ (reference sequence).

CDR3 coding DNA: TGTGCCAGCAGTTCCAGGGTATACCAGCCCCAGCATTTT. This encodes CASSSRVYQPQHF. This rearrangement joins TRBV6-5 to TRBJ1-5; D might be TRBD1 (5 bases). The CDR3 has 13 amino acids. Germline lookup yields CDR1 MNHEY and CDR2 SVGAGI. V gave up 4 bases and J gave up 7 bases, with 11 bases separating them.

The chain has TRBV28 and TRBJ2-7, with 8 bases matching TRBD2. This CDR3 contains 14 residues. The germline V gene encodes CDR1 MDHEN and CDR2 SYDVKM. After removal of 2 bases from V and 4 bases from J, the junction contained 4 bases not matched to a gene. CDR3 coding DNA: TGTGCCAGCAGTTTAGCGGGGGGTTGGTACGAGCAGTACTTC. Protein: CASSLAGGWYEQYF.

This clone has a single count. The CDR3 sequence is CASSLPWDRGNTGELFF. DNA for the CDR3: TGTGCCAGCAGCTTACCCTGGGACAGGGGAAACACCGGGGAGCTGTTTTTT. This rearrangement joins TRBV7-9 to TRBJ2-2; 10 bases agree with TRBD1. The CDR3 is made up of 17 amino acids. V was pared by 2 bases and J by 2 bases, with 5 bases of the junction left unmatched. Germline-derived CDR1 and CDR2 are SEHNR and FQNEAQ (reference sequence). The full variable domain, completed using reference TRBV7-9 and TRBJ2-2, is DTGVSQNPRHKITKRGQNVTFRCDPISEHNRLYWYRQTLGQGPEFLTYFQNEAQLEKSRLLSDRFSAERPKGSFSTLEIQRTEQGDSAMYLCASSLPWDRGNTGELFFGEGSRLTVL.

The chain joins TRBV2 to TRBJ2-1; 7 bases are a match to TRBD2. Looked up from germline, CDR1 is SNHLY and CDR2 is FYNNEI. J lost 4 bases, V lost 8 bases, and 8 bases had no gene match. The CDR3 runs to 14 residues. DNA of the CDR3: TGTGCCAGCGAGGCGGGAGAGGGGTACAATGAGCAGTTCTTC. Residues: CASEAGEGYNEQFF.

The J gene is TRBJ2-1, the V gene TRBV7-2, with D possibly TRBD2 on 6 matching bases. V was cut by 5 bases and J by 1 base, with 12 bases left in between. Germline CDR1 is SGHTA and CDR2 is FQGNSA. This CDR3 has 15 amino acids. CDR3 nucleotide sequence: TGTGCCAGCAGCCTGCGGGACGCATCCTACAATGAGCAGTTCTTC. This codes for CASSLRDASYNEQFF.

The J gene is TRBJ2-3, the V gene TRBV27, with 10 positions matching TRBD1. Germline V gene data show CDR1 as MNHEY and CDR2 as SMNVEV (reference sequence). V trimming: 6 bases; J trimming: 2 bases; junction bases outside the gene matches: 23. The CDR3 runs 21 residues. The CDR3 nucleotides are TGTGCCAGCAGCACTAGGGGACAGGGGAATAAGGTTACCCGCAACACAGATACGCAGTATTTT. This gives the protein CASSTRGQGNKVTRNTDTQYF.

This sequence joins TRBV7-2 and TRBJ2-5, with 9 bases aligning to TRBD1. The CDR3 sequence is 15 residues long. V lost 3 bases and J lost 3; bases outside the gene matches: 5. Germline V gives CDR1 SGHTA, CDR2 FQGNSA. CDR3 sequence reads: CASSFDRGVEETQYF. The CDR3 DNA sequence: TGTGCCAGCAGCTTTGACAGGGGGGTTGAAGAGACCCAGTACTTC.

This clone was found a few times. The chain employs TRBV18 and TRBJ1-2; TRBD1 agrees at 7 bases. CDR1 and CDR2 (germline): KGHSH, LQKENI. With 0 bases clipped from V and 2 bases from J, the junction kept 9 bases outside the gene matches. The CDR3 length is 17 residues. DNA of the CDR3: TGTGCCAGCTCACCACCGGGGAGTCCAGGGGGAAACTATGGCTACACCTTC. Its protein is CASSPPGSPGGNYGYTF.

The chain joins TRBV5-6 to TRBJ2-2; 8 bases align to TRBD1. CDR1 and CDR2 (germline): SGHDT, YYEEEE. This CDR3 has 16 residues. Trimming took 4 bases from V and 3 from J; bases not matched to a gene: 8. CDR3 sequence (DNA): TGTGCCAGCAGCATCGGACAGGGCTCGGACACCGGGGAGCTGTTTTTT. It translates to CASSIGQGSDTGELFF.

The genes are TRBV12-3 or TRBV12-4 and TRBJ1-2; 9 positions match TRBD1. This CDR3 region has 13 residues. Trimming removed 7 bases from V and 4 bases from J; junction bases left unmatched: 4. The CDR3 sequence: CASTTGGVYGYTF. The CDR3 DNA is TGTGCCAGCACCACAGGGGGCGTCTATGGCTACACCTTC.

The chain has TRBV5-8 and TRBJ1-5, with 8 bases fitting TRBD1. From germline, CDR1 is SGHTS and CDR2 YDEGEE. V shed 7 bases, J shed 4 bases, and the junction held 19 bases outside the gene matches. The CDR3 is made up of 18 amino acids. The CDR3 sequence: CASGSGKDDRGLNQPQHF. In DNA, the CDR3 is TGTGCCAGCGGATCGGGAAAAGATGACAGGGGACTAAATCAGCCCCAGCATTTT. The complete variable domain, with remaining parts taken from reference TRBV5-8 and TRBJ1-5, reads EAGVTQSPTHLIKTRGQQATLRCSPISGHTSVYWYQQALGLGLQFLLWYDEGEERNRGNFPPRFSGRQFPNYSSELNVNALELEDSALYLCASGSGKDDRGLNQPQHFGDGTRLSIL.

The chain uses TRBV18 and TRBJ2-1, with a possible D match to TRBD2 (5 bases). This CDR3 is 17 amino acids long. Per germline, CDR1 KGHSH and CDR2 LQKENI. V shed 0 bases and J shed 0 bases, with 12 bases lying between them. The CDR3 reads CASSPPTGSSSYNEQFF. The CDR3 DNA reads as TGTGCCAGCTCACCACCCACGGGGTCGAGCTCCTACAATGAGCAGTTCTTC.

The chain uses TRBV11-3 and TRBJ2-4, with a weak D call TRBD2 (5 bases). This CDR3 contains 14 residues. Germline V gene lookup returns CDR1 SGHNT and CDR2 YENEEA. The V end was cut by 5 bases, the J end by 6 bases, with 14 bases between. The CDR3 DNA reads TGTGCCAGCAGCCCCTTCCGGAGGTTAAACATTCAGTACTTC. It specifies CASSPFRRLNIQYF. Full variable domain (remainder filled in from reference TRBV11-3 and TRBJ2-4): EAGVVQSPRYKIIEKKQPVAFWCNPISGHNTLYWYLQNLGQGPELLIRYENEEAVDDSQLPKDRFSAERLKGVDSTLKIQPAELGDSAVYLCASSPFRRLNIQYFGAGTRLSVL.